These 22 T cell receptor beta chains were sequenced from one sample in a study of cytomegalovirus exposure and HLA in healthy donors. With 60 Vbeta and 13 Jbeta primers, the PCR was carried out. Assay used: immunoSEQ multiplex PCR; TCRdb lists only in-frame clones, some missing. The data contain over 70,000 clones, more than 70% of them singletons. Sequenced sample: PBMCs. Receptor source: a young man in good health and CMV-seronegative.

This chain uses TRBV5-1 with TRBJ1-2; D is ambiguous. The CDR3 extends over 15 amino acids. The V end was cut by 0 bases, the J end by 0 bases, with 9 bases between. Germline CDR1 and CDR2: SGHRS and YFSETQ. This chain's CDR3 is CASSLGRGANYGYTF. The CDR3 coding sequence is TGCGCCAGCAGCTTGGGCCGGGGAGCTAACTATGGCTACACCTTC.

The rearrangement links TRBV6-4 to TRBJ2-3; 8 positions match TRBD2. Germline loops: CDR1 MRHNA, CDR2 SNTAGT. V gave up 3 bases and J gave up 1 base; unmatched junction bases: 3. The CDR3 has 15 amino acids. The CDR3 is CASSEGAGGTDTQYF. DNA for the CDR3: TGTGCCAGCAGTGAGGGAGCGGGGGGCACAGATACGCAGTATTTT.

The rearrangement uses TRBV5-8 and TRBJ1-1; 7 positions match TRBD1. Germline V gene data show CDR1 as SGHTS and CDR2 as YDEGEE. The CDR3 length is 14 residues. V shed 2 bases and J 2 bases; nucleotides not matched to a gene: 3. The CDR3 is CASSFRQGNTEAFF. The CDR3 nucleotides read TGTGCCAGCAGCTTTCGACAGGGAAACACTGAAGCTTTCTTT. Full variable domain (rest looked up from reference TRBV5-8 and TRBJ1-1): EAGVTQSPTHLIKTRGQQATLRCSPISGHTSVYWYQQALGLGLQFLLWYDEGEERNRGNFPPRFSGRQFPNYSSELNVNALELEDSALYLCASSFRQGNTEAFFGQGTRLTVV.

V and J are TRBV18 and TRBJ1-5; D is unresolved. V was pared by 1 base and J by 3 bases, with 10 bases between. Germline assignment: CDR1 KGHSH and CDR2 LQKENI. The CDR3 sequence is 15 residues long. The CDR3 sequence is CASSPQAGNNQPQHF. In DNA form, the CDR3 reads TGTGCCAGCTCACCACAGGCGGGAAACAATCAGCCCCAGCATTTT.

The V call is TRBV4-1, the J call TRBJ2-1; the match to TRBD2 covers 8 bases. The germline gives CDR1 MGHRA, CDR2 YSYEKL. The CDR3 totals 17 residues. V lost 0 bases and J lost 10; bases outside the gene matches: 14. In DNA form, the CDR3 reads TGCGCCAGCAGCCAAGACTTCGGAAGACTTAGCGGGGAGGAGCAGTTCTTC. Protein product: CASSQDFGRLSGEEQFF.

This sequence joins TRBV5-4 and TRBJ2-1, with 7 bases matching TRBD1. V gave up 3 bases and J gave up 6 bases; unmatched junction bases: 15. Germline CDR1 reads SGHNT; CDR2 reads YYREEE (reference sequence). CDR3 length equals 17 residues. In nucleotides, the CDR3 is TGTGCCAGCAGCTCCCGAATCAACCCAAGACAGGGCAATGAGCAGTTCTTC. Translating it yields CASSSRINPRQGNEQFF.

The J gene is TRBJ2-1, the V gene TRBV6-6; 10 bases align to TRBD2. CDR1 and CDR2 from the germline V gene are MNHNY and SVGAGI (reference sequence). With 7 bases clipped from V and 10 bases from J, the junction kept 10 bases outside the gene matches. The CDR3 runs to 14 residues. This CDR3 reads CASKSGRVQAEQFF. The CDR3 DNA reads as TGTGCCAGCAAGAGCGGGAGGGTCCAGGCGGAGCAGTTCTTC.

DNA for the CDR3: TGTGCCAGCTCACCGCAGAGGGACACCAGCTCCTACAATGAGCAGTTCTTC. Encoded protein: CASSPQRDTSSYNEQFF. The chain links TRBV18 to TRBJ2-1, with D perhaps TRBD1 (6 bases). The CDR3 consists of 17 residues. The germline V gene has CDR1 KGHSH and CDR2 LQKENI. Trimming removed 3 bases at V and 0 bases at J, with 15 bases between.

This clone was seen just once. The J gene is TRBJ2-2, the V gene TRBV4-1; D is unresolved. From germline, CDR1 is MGHRA and CDR2 YSYEKL. This CDR3 is built from 15 residues. Trimming took off 1 base at V and 6 bases at J, with 12 bases between the two ends. The CDR3 region is CASSQVSVLAGELFF. The DNA for the CDR3 is TGCGCCAGCAGCCAAGTCAGCGTCTTGGCCGGGGAGCTGTTTTTT.

This clone was seen only once. V usage is TRBV10-3 and J usage is TRBJ2-1; 12 bases agree with TRBD2. The CDR3 length is 16 residues. The V and J ends lost 4 bases and 5 bases, in that order; junction bases with no gene match: 6. The V gene's germline CDR1 is ENHRY and CDR2 SYGVKD. Here the CDR3 DNA reads TGTGCCATCAGTGGTCCTAGCGGGGGGGCCAACAATGAGCAGTTCTTC. Its protein is CAISGPSGGANNEQFF.

The J gene is TRBJ2-1, the V gene TRBV6-1, with TRBD2 matching over 9 bases. V gave up 4 bases and J gave up 6 bases; unmatched junction bases: 10. The V gene's germline CDR1 is MNHNS and CDR2 SASEGT. This CDR3 is built from 16 residues. Here the CDR3 reads CASSGYPGLAGNEQFF. The CDR3, as DNA: TGTGCCAGCAGTGGCTATCCGGGACTAGCTGGCAATGAGCAGTTCTTC.

The J gene is TRBJ1-1, the V gene TRBV25-1; D is perhaps TRBD1 (5 bases). The CDR3 covers 15 residues. In germline, CDR1 is MGHDK, CDR2 SYGVNS. Trimming removed 4 bases from V and 6 bases from J, with 18 bases in between. The DNA of the CDR3 is TGTGCCAGCAGTGTAATACAGGCCCCTGGGGCTGAAGCTTTCTTT. This gives the protein CASSVIQAPGAEAFF.

The chain is built from TRBV13 and TRBJ1-2; D may be TRBD1 (6 bases). From germline, CDR1 is PRHDT and CDR2 FYEKMQ (reference sequence). The CDR3 spans 13 residues. V was cut by 6 bases and J by 7 bases, with 15 bases left in between. The CDR3 DNA is TGTGCCAGCAGTCTAGACAGGCACGGTGGCTACACCTTC. Its translation: CASSLDRHGGYTF.

The chain joins TRBV10-2 to TRBJ1-1; 11 bases are a match to TRBD1. The J segment lost 5 bases and the V segment lost 4 bases, leaving 3 bases of the junction unmatched. This CDR3 contains 14 residues. The V gene's germline CDR1 is WSHSY and CDR2 SAAADI. The CDR3 coding sequence is TGCGCCAGCAGTGGGGACAGGGGGGGAACTGAAGCTTTCTTT. Amino acids: CASSGDRGGTEAFF.

This chain uses TRBV4-2 with TRBJ2-5; D perhaps matches TRBD2 (6 bases). V dropped 1 base and J dropped 5 bases, with 11 bases sitting between them. The CDR3 contains 14 residues. CDR1 is LGHNA, CDR2 YNFKEQ, per germline. Here the CDR3 DNA reads TGTGCCAGCAGCCAAGTGGAGGGGCCGGAGACCCAGTACTTC. It yields the protein CASSQVEGPETQYF.

This chain joins TRBV5-4 and TRBJ2-3; tentatively, D is TRBD2 (7 bases). The CDR3 extends over 15 amino acids. Trimming left V 7 bases short and J 2 bases short, with 17 bases between. Germline V gene data show CDR1 as SGHNT and CDR2 as YYREEE (reference sequence). The CDR3 region is CASQPGGRATDTQYF. The CDR3 nucleotides are TGTGCCAGCCAACCGGGGGGCAGAGCCACAGATACGCAGTATTTT.

This clone was seen only a few times. The V and J genes are TRBV29-1 and TRBJ1-3; D gene unclear. The CDR3 is 12 amino acids. Germline V CDR1 and CDR2: SQVTM, ANQGSEA. Trimming removed 4 bases at V and 0 bases at J, with 4 bases between. DNA for the CDR3: TGCAGCGTTGTTCACTCTGGAAACACCATATATTTT. This encodes CSVVHSGNTIYF.

This chain connects TRBV5-4 to TRBJ1-2, with TRBD1 matching 7 bases. Losses at the gene ends were 1 base for V and 6 bases for J; bases not matched to a gene: 9. Germline CDR1 and CDR2: SGHNT and YYREEE (reference sequence). The CDR3 has 15 residues. This CDR3 reads CASSLIPGGVHGYTF. DNA for the CDR3: TGTGCCAGCAGCTTGATTCCAGGGGGAGTCCATGGCTACACCTTC.

The V gene is TRBV5-6, the J gene TRBJ2-5; possible D gene TRBD1, 5 bases. Trimming pared 4 bases from V and 3 bases from J, leaving 10 bases between. The CDR3 has 13 amino acids. CDR1 and CDR2 (germline): SGHDT, YYEEEE. In nucleotides, the CDR3 is TGTGCCAGCAGCCCTGGGGCGGAAGAGACCCAGTACTTC. Amino acid sequence: CASSPGAEETQYF.

This clone was seen a handful of times. V is TRBV5-1 and J is TRBJ1-1; D ambiguous. This CDR3 spans 15 amino acids. From germline, CDR1 is SGHRS and CDR2 YFSETQ. Trimming removed 4 bases from V and 5 bases from J, with 18 bases in between. CDR3 DNA: TGCGCCAGCAGCGTTGAAGGGTATGGAGGGACTGAAGCTTTCTTT. It encodes CASSVEGYGGTEAFF.

This chain joins TRBV11-2 and TRBJ2-3, with D perhaps matching TRBD2 (5 bases). Trimming cost V 5 bases and J 11 bases, with 11 bases left between them. CDR1 SGHAT and CDR2 FQNNGV come from the germline V gene. The CDR3 totals 11 residues. This CDR3 reads CASSGLEGQYF. CDR3 coding DNA: TGTGCCAGCAGCGGACTTGAGGGGCAGTATTTT.

This chain uses TRBV11-2 with TRBJ1-1; 11 nucleotides align to TRBD1. Unmatched junction bases numbered 8, after V lost 5 bases and J lost 3 bases. This CDR3 has 16 residues. Germline V lookup: CDR1 SGHAT, CDR2 FQNNGV. This CDR3 reads CASSRPGQGDHTEAFF. In nucleotides, the CDR3 is TGTGCCAGCAGCCGCCCGGGACAGGGGGATCACACTGAAGCTTTCTTT.